The present T cell receptor (beta chain) was sequenced within a study of T-cell memory formation after mild COVID-19. In the study overall: TCR clusters largely stayed donor specific. Study-level points and caveats: Those CD4+ clones that contracted were mainly in CM and EM (CD8+ ones in EMRA). Clones that got smaller from day 15 to 85 had even CD4/CD8, while clones growing later tipped toward CD4+.

It was 5'RACE with constant-segment primers that produced the TCR alpha and TCR beta cDNA libraries, which carried sample barcodes and UMIs. Using its own MiXCR run on the 5' RACE reads, TCRdb lists one record per CDR3 protein. The data show 250,000 to 300,000 distinct CDR3 sequences, under 20% seen once. Points on this clonotype: The antigen remains undetermined.

Sequenced: PBMCs or a T cell subset sorted from them (not recorded which). The sequence derives from a man younger than 35 who had mild COVID-19 (a few samples of this study predate the infection). Cell type and time point are not known.

CDR3 residues: CASSPGQAGPDTQYF. The CDR3 DNA follows: TGTGCCAGCAGCCCCGGACAGGCTGGGCCAGATACGCAGTATTTT. This sequence joins TRBV12-3 or TRBV12-4 and TRBJ2-3, with 7 bases matching TRBD1. The J segment lost 4 bases and the V segment lost 6 bases, leaving 10 bases of the junction unmatched. The CDR3 is 15 amino acids.